This T cell receptor (beta chain) was documented in a study of immune evolution from preneoplasia to lung adenocarcinoma (dated by TCRdb to the early 2020s). Looking at the study overall: HLA loss of heterozygosity was seen in about 7.6%, 15% and 36% of AIS, MIA and ADC lesions, and in no AAH lesions. The study used immune gene expression, TCR sequencing and multiplex immunofluorescence to profile the immune contexture of lung adenocarcinoma precursors and invasive adenocarcinoma. Resected precursor lesions (AAH, AIS, MIA) and invasive adenocarcinomas were each compared against paired morphologically normal lung tissue. Sample size was determined by specimen availability and not by a prior power calculation. The immune data were integrated with whole exome sequencing and methylation data obtained from the same cohort of nodules. A total of roughly 51 patients with pulmonary nodules who underwent surgical resection were included in the overall cohort. TCR sequencing data came from 45 to 65 patients. According to the study, over a hundred samples were used for TCR sequencing. POLYSOLVER was used to infer Class I HLA alleles from exome data, and LOHHLA was used to detect allele-specific HLA loss.

The investigation overall reported the following: Normal lung showed the highest clonality, whereas later-stage lesions appeared to have higher T cell density and diversity but lower clonality. Compared with EGFR-mutant or double wild-type lesions, KRAS-mutant nodules had the highest T cell clonality. The highest top T cell clone frequencies were observed in normal lung, and a progressive decrease in top T cell clone frequencies appeared to occur from AAH through AIS, MIA and invasive adenocarcinoma. Because all patients came from Japan and China, whether the findings apply to Western populations was uncertain. Findings were based on association rather than direct causation; larger cohorts with long-term follow-up and longitudinal biopsies were deemed needed.

The immunoSEQ hsTCRbeta Kit was used to sequence TCR beta CDR3 regions from DNA. Per the original workflow: TCR sequencing data were analysed with the ImmunoSEQ Analyzer. T cell clonality was defined as 1 minus Pielou's evenness computed on productive rearrangements. The inverse Simpson index, applied to productive templates, was used to measure T cell diversity. T cell density was expressed as TCR beta template counts normalized to usable DNA, with usable DNA estimated by amplifying and sequencing housekeeping genes. TCR metrics were compared across histologic stages using two-sided Kruskal-Wallis tests. TCRdb provides this immuneACCESS table in a form limited to in-frame rearrangements. Some clones are lacking; in checked studies, under half of them reflect an unresolved V gene, and why the rest are absent is not known. The DNA was the basis for D and trimming; V, J and clone size are from that table. For this sample there are roughly 40,000 clones; under 85% appear just once. The top ten hold under 7.5% of the sample.

The patients had resection in Japan or China between the mid-2010s and the late 2010s. Histologic diagnosis of each case was confirmed independently by two lung cancer pathologists on H&E slides. To enrich premalignant or tumor cells for nucleic acid extraction, macro-dissection was performed after pathologic assessment. DNA was isolated from FFPE tissue using the AllPrep DNA/RNA FFPE Kit. Worth noting for this clone: The clone's antigen remains unknown. No base quality information exists; no much larger clone differs at one position.

From the cysteine through the phenylalanine, the CDR3 covers 16 amino acids. This entry keeps only the CDR3 DNA: 48 bases, framed from base 1. From the germline V gene, CDR1 is SGHRS and CDR2 is YFSETQ. V has 4 bases trimmed and J has 6 bases trimmed; junction bases matching no gene number 12. This sequence uses TRBV5-1 and TRBJ2-1, with 8 junctional bases fitting TRBD2. The receptor comes from a person in their sixties with lung adenocarcinoma. The specimen was FFPE invasive lung adenocarcinoma tissue. This specimen's cell subset or site label, per the study, means: frankly invasive lung adenocarcinoma (ADC). The CDR3 in this case is CASSGGVTGRANEQFF. The base sequence is TGCGCCAGCAGCGGAGGGGTTACCGGGAGGGCCAATGAGCAGTTCTTC.